The subject of this entry is one T cell receptor (beta chain). The authors' processing: Estimates of nucleated cell counts were drawn from the amplification of reference gene primers. Data came from immunoSEQ multiplex PCR; TCRdb stores just in-frame clones and leaves some out. V, J and clone size were drawn from that table, and D and trimming were deduced from the DNA. The table lists about 250,000 clones, under 90% of them singletons. The sample comes from a study of blood T cell repertoires in COVID-19. The overall study: T cells, B-cell-depleted T cells, or PBMCs supplied cDNA or gDNA.

The CDR3 spans 15 residues. Germline V gene data show CDR1 as MNHEY and CDR2 as SVGAGI. After removal of 6 bases from V and 4 bases from J, the junction contained 5 bases not matched to a gene. Sequenced: peripheral blood. V and J are TRBV6-5 and TRBJ2-1; 11 bases align to TRBD2. The source is a woman in her 40s who had recovered from COVID-19. In DNA, the CDR3 is TGTGCCAGCAGCCGGGGACTAGCGGTGTACAATGAGCAGTTCTTC. Translated, it gives CASSRGLAVYNEQFF.